Described below is a single T cell receptor beta chain sequence and its context. These data belong to a study of OX40 agonist ivuxolimab in advanced cancers. The CDR3 contains 16 residues. V lost 5 bases, J lost 6 bases, and 14 bases stayed unmatched. In germline, CDR1 is SGHAT, CDR2 FQNNGV. Some clones are missing from TCRdb's copy, which holds only in-frame ones; the method was immunoSEQ multiplex PCR. The sample has about 68,000 clones; roughly four fifths are singletons. The sequence was collected from an adult with an advanced solid tumor such as melanoma, head and neck, liver or kidney cancer. Specimen: CD4+ or CD8+ T cells sorted from blood, collected in a trial of the OX40 agonist ivuxolimab. The chain joins TRBV11-2 to TRBJ2-7; 9 positions agree with TRBD2. The CDR3 DNA follows: TGTGCCAGCAGCCCACAAATGGGGACTAGCATGAGCGAGCAGTACTTC. This sequence encodes CASSPQMGTSMSEQYF.